This T cell receptor beta chain was profiled in a study of blood T cell repertoires in COVID-19. In the study overall: Nucleic acid was either cDNA or gDNA, and it came from T cells, B-cell-depleted T cells, or PBMCs.

Between the trimmed V and J ends, which lost 4 bases and 3 bases, there was a span of 6 bases. CDR3 size: 11 residues. Germline lookup yields CDR1 DFQATT and CDR2 SNEGSKA (reference sequence). Clones were sequenced by immunoSEQ multiplex PCR, and TCRdb holds only the in-frame ones, with some missing. The table shows about 250,000 clones, with 80% to 90% occurring only once. The sequenced sample was peripheral blood. The rearrangement uses TRBV20-1 and TRBJ1-2; the D gene is possibly TRBD1 (5 bases). This TCR came from a man in his fifties with acute or convalescent COVID-19. In nucleotides, the CDR3 is TGCAGTGCTACGACAGACTATGGCTACACCTTC. Its protein is CSATTDYGYTF.